This T cell receptor beta chain is drawn from a study of response to subunit inactivated influenza vaccine. General study points: The authors suggested that few new T cells are recruited per seasonal influenza vaccination.

Germline V gives CDR1 SGHRS, CDR2 YFSETQ. Deletions cut 3 bases from V and 8 bases from J, with 20 bases between. The CDR3 extends over 16 amino acids. This clonotype was detected ten times or more. The antigen remains undetermined. TCRdb reanalysed the RT-PCR reads using MiXCR and keeps one entry per CDR3 protein. The sample includes about 160,000 distinct CDR3 sequences, 11% of them seen just once. This chain joins TRBV5-1 and TRBJ1-4; TRBD1 is a possible D gene (6 bases). The source is a man in his forties or fifties who received an inactivated influenza vaccine. The sample in question was non-naive T cells sorted from PBMCs, obtained about 40 days after vaccination. CDR3: CASSWTGTFHSEKLFF. As DNA, the CDR3 is TGCGCCAGCAGCTGGACCGGGACATTCCATTCCGAAAAACTGTTTTTT. Filled out from reference TRBV5-1 and TRBJ1-4, the complete variable domain reads KAGVTQTPRYLIKTRGQQVTLSCSPISGHRSVSWYQQTPGQGLQFLFEYFSETQRNKGNFPGRFSGRQFSNSRSEMNVSTLELGDSALYLCASSWTGTFHSEKLFFGSGTQLSVL.